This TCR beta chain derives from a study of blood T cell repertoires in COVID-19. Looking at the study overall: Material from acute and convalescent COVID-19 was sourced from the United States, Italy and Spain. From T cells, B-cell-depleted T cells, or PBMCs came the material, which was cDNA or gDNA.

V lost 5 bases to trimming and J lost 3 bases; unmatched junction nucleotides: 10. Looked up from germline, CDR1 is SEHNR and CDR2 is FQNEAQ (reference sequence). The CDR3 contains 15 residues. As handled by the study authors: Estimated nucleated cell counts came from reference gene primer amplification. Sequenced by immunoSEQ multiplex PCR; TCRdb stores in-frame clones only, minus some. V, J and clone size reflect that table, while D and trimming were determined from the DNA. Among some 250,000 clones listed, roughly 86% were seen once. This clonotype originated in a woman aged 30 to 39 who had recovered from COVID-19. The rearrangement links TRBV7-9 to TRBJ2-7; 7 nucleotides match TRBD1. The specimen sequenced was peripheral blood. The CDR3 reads CASSPRQGINYEQYF. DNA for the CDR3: TGTGCCAGCAGCCCCCGACAGGGTATCAACTACGAGCAGTACTTC.